The next 21 T cell receptor beta chains were all read from a single sample in a study of beta chain features in type 1 diabetes. Regarding the study as a whole: TCRB CDR3 length was moderately but significantly reduced in all four CD4+ subsets of Type 1 diabetes patients.

Reverse transcription of all isolated RNA meant that expressed TCRB transcripts were sequenced. TCRdb's copy holds only in-frame clones and misses some; the assay was immunoSEQ multiplex PCR. The table has approximately 250,000 clones, about 23% seen once. Antigen specificity for these receptors is unknown. The sequenced material came from naive CD4+ T cells from blood. The receptors originated from a woman in her 30s with type 1 diabetes.

The genes are TRBV13 and TRBJ2-7, with TRBD2 as a possible D gene (5 bases). The CDR3 is made up of 13 amino acids. The germline CDR1 and CDR2 sequences are PRHDT and FYEKMQ (reference sequence). Between the trimmed V and J ends, which lost 8 bases and 0 bases, there was a span of 11 bases. The CDR3 DNA is TGTGCCAGCGGAAACGGGATCTCCTACGAGCAGTACTTC. Translation gives CASGNGISYEQYF.

This clone came up a few times. The genes are TRBV5-1 and TRBJ1-1, with D unresolved. CDR1 and CDR2 from the germline V gene are SGHRS and YFSETQ. The V and J ends lost 5 bases and 5 bases respectively, with 16 bases between them. This CDR3 spans 14 amino acids. CDR3: CASSDFAGRTEAFF. The CDR3 region has the DNA TGCGCCAGCAGTGATTTCGCCGGGAGGACTGAAGCTTTCTTT. Full variable domain (remainder filled in from reference TRBV5-1 and TRBJ1-1): KAGVTQTPRYLIKTRGQQVTLSCSPISGHRSVSWYQQTPGQGLQFLFEYFSETQRNKGNFPGRFSGRQFSNSRSEMNVSTLELGDSALYLCASSDFAGRTEAFFGQGTRLTVV.

The V and J genes are TRBV29-1 and TRBJ2-1, with D unclear. CDR3 size: 12 residues. CDR1 SQVTM and CDR2 ANQGSEA come from the germline V gene. The germline V and J ends were trimmed by 3 bases and 12 bases, with 15 bases remaining between them. This CDR3 is CSVERFEDGQFF. Here the CDR3 DNA reads TGCAGCGTTGAGCGATTTGAAGATGGGCAGTTCTTC.

This clone has a handful of counts. This chain links TRBV7-9 with TRBJ2-3, with 7 bases matching TRBD1. With V trimmed by 2 bases and J by 2 bases, 4 bases remained unmatched. This CDR3 spans 15 amino acids. Per germline, CDR1 SEHNR and CDR2 FQNEAQ (reference sequence). The CDR3 sequence is CASSLWDSPTDTQYF. DNA for the CDR3: TGTGCCAGCAGCTTATGGGACAGCCCCACAGATACGCAGTATTTT.

This clone was detected a few times. The rearrangement links TRBV28 to TRBJ2-1; 11 bases are shared with TRBD2. Germline V gene lookup returns CDR1 MDHEN and CDR2 SYDVKM. This CDR3 has 14 amino acids. Germline trimming cut 4 bases from V and 5 bases from J; bases unmatched to any gene: 1. The chain's CDR3 is CASSSTSGNNEQFF. Here the CDR3 DNA reads TGTGCCAGCAGTTCGACTAGCGGGAACAATGAGCAGTTCTTC.

J is TRBJ2-5 and V is TRBV29-1, with D tentatively TRBD1 (5 bases). This CDR3 spans 12 amino acids. V dropped 6 bases and J dropped 4 bases, with 12 bases sitting between them. Germline V CDR1 and CDR2: SQVTM, ANQGSEA. CDR3 loop: CSVGDSSETQYF. CDR3 coding DNA: TGCAGCGTCGGCGACAGCTCAGAGACCCAGTACTTC.

This clone occurred a few times. V gene TRBV25-1 combines with J gene TRBJ2-3, with D unclear. This CDR3 has 14 amino acids. Deletions cut 3 bases from V and 4 bases from J, with 11 bases between. Looked up from germline, CDR1 is MGHDK and CDR2 is SYGVNS. CDR3 sequence: CASSESLRADTQYF. For the CDR3, the DNA is TGTGCCAGCAGTGAGAGTCTCCGAGCAGATACGCAGTATTTT.

The chain employs TRBV19 and TRBJ2-1; 12 nucleotides agree with TRBD1. J lost 7 bases, V lost 3 bases, and 4 bases had no gene match. The CDR3 runs to 15 residues. Germline CDR1 and CDR2: LNHDA and SQIVND (reference sequence). CDR3: CASSIRDRGHNEQFF. The CDR3 DNA follows: TGTGCCAGTAGTATTCGGGACAGGGGGCATAATGAGCAGTTCTTC. Complete variable domain (other parts from reference TRBV19 and TRBJ2-1): DGGITQSPKYLFRKEGQNVTLSCEQNLNHDAMYWYRQDPGQGLRLIYYSQIVNDFQKGDIAEGYSVSREKKESFPLTVTSAQKNPTAFYLCASSIRDRGHNEQFFGPGTRLTVL.

This clone was picked up a small number of times. The V and J genes are TRBV28 and TRBJ2-1; possible D gene TRBD1, 6 bases. Trimming shortened V by 0 bases and J by 8 bases, and 11 bases separated the two germline ends. CDR3 length: 14 residues. Germline CDR1 reads MDHEN; CDR2 reads SYDVKM. The CDR3 DNA follows: TGTGCCAGCAGTTTATGGCAGGGGATCGATGAGCAGTTCTTC. It encodes CASSLWQGIDEQFF. The whole variable domain, remainder taken from reference TRBV28 and TRBJ2-1, is DVKVTQSSRYLVKRTGEKVFLECVQDMDHENMFWYRQDPGLGLRLIYFSYDVKMKEKGDIPEGYSVSREKKERFSLILESASTNQTSMYLCASSLWQGIDEQFFGPGTRLTVL.

Regarding this clone: Distinct nucleotide sequences in the sample also encode this CDR3. This rearrangement joins TRBV30 to TRBJ1-5, with 8 bases aligning to TRBD1. Germline CDR1 and CDR2: GTSNPN and SVGIG (reference sequence). After removal of 2 bases from V and 4 bases from J, the junction contained 1 base not matched to a gene. The CDR3 loop spans 13 amino acids. The CDR3 here is CAWSTGGNQPQHF. For the CDR3, the DNA is TGTGCCTGGAGTACAGGGGGAAATCAGCCCCAGCATTTT.

The sample holds a few counts of this clone. The V and J genes are TRBV5-4 and TRBJ2-1; 7 bases map to TRBD1. This CDR3 is built from 16 residues. The germline gives CDR1 SGHNT, CDR2 YYREEE (reference sequence). V trimming: 5 bases; J trimming: 5 bases; junction bases outside the gene matches: 13. The CDR3 nucleotides read TGTGCCAGCAGAATCGATCCAGGACAGGTTAACAATGAGCAGTTCTTC. Protein sequence: CASRIDPGQVNNEQFF.

This clone has more than one count but fewer than ten. The chain couples TRBV30 to TRBJ2-3, with TRBD1 matching 11 bases. Trimming removed 3 bases from V and 3 bases from J; junction bases left unmatched: 14. This CDR3 has 18 amino acids. The germline CDR1 and CDR2 sequences are GTSNPN and SVGIG (reference sequence). Written as DNA, the CDR3 is TGTGCCTGGAGAGGACAGGGGGCTAGAATAGGAGGGACAGATACGCAGTATTTT. Its translation is CAWRGQGARIGGTDTQYF.

This chain uses TRBV7-9 with TRBJ2-5; D is possibly TRBD1 (6 bases). The V end lost 0 bases, the J end lost 1 base, and 9 bases lay between the germline ends. Germline values: CDR1 SEHNR, CDR2 FQNEAQ (reference sequence). The CDR3 is 15 amino acids. CDR3 loop: CASSLAPGAQETQYF. In DNA, the CDR3 is TGTGCCAGCAGCTTAGCCCCAGGGGCCCAAGAGACCCAGTACTTC. Filled out from reference TRBV7-9 and TRBJ2-5, the complete variable domain reads DTGVSQNPRHKITKRGQNVTFRCDPISEHNRLYWYRQTLGQGPEFLTYFQNEAQLEKSRLLSDRFSAERPKGSFSTLEIQRTEQGDSAMYLCASSLAPGAQETQYFGPGTRLLVL.

The V call is TRBV4-1, the J call TRBJ2-5; 10 bases map to TRBD2. The junction had 12 bases not matched to a gene; V was cut back by 0 bases and J by 5 bases. Germline CDR1 MGHRA, CDR2 YSYEKL. The CDR3 loop spans 18 amino acids. CDR3 sequence reads: CASSQDTEAGGPRETQYF. DNA of the CDR3: TGCGCCAGCAGCCAAGATACGGAAGCGGGAGGGCCTCGGGAGACCCAGTACTTC.

Only a few counts were recorded for this clone. The chain employs TRBV7-9 and TRBJ2-1; D may be TRBD1 (6 bases). CDR1 SEHNR and CDR2 FQNEAQ come from the germline V gene (reference sequence). The V and J ends lost 5 bases and 7 bases respectively, with 15 bases between them. The CDR3 runs to 14 residues. CDR3 protein: CASSGPGQTNEQFF. Written as DNA, the CDR3 is TGTGCCAGCAGCGGGCCCGGACAGACGAATGAGCAGTTCTTC.

This sequence joins TRBV29-1 and TRBJ2-5; weak D call: TRBD1 (6 bases). V was shortened by 6 bases and J by 6 bases, with 17 bases between the two germline ends. CDR1 SQVTM and CDR2 ANQGSEA come from the germline V gene. The CDR3 covers 13 residues. Here the CDR3 reads CSVLGAYGQTQYF. The CDR3 DNA is TGCAGCGTCCTGGGGGCCTACGGACAGACCCAGTACTTC.

This chain connects TRBV14 to TRBJ2-1; D ambiguous. Germline-derived CDR1 and CDR2 are SGHDN and FVKESK. Trimming took off 4 bases at V and 8 bases at J, with 12 bases between the two ends. There are 13 residues in the CDR3. This chain's CDR3 is CASSRAPLDEQFF. Here the CDR3 DNA reads TGTGCCAGCAGCCGCGCCCCTCTTGATGAGCAGTTCTTC.

This clone has just a few counts. V usage is TRBV28 and J usage is TRBJ2-2, with TRBD1 as a possible D gene (5 bases). The V end was cut by 6 bases, the J end by 2 bases, with 13 bases between. The CDR3 sequence is 15 residues long. From germline, CDR1 is MDHEN and CDR2 SYDVKM. CDR3: CASRELQGNTGELFF. Here the CDR3 DNA reads TGTGCCAGCAGGGAACTCCAGGGTAACACCGGGGAGCTGTTTTTT.

This chain links TRBV30 with TRBJ1-1; a weak D match, TRBD1 (5 bases). The germline V and J ends were trimmed by 0 bases and 11 bases, with 10 bases remaining between them. The CDR3 has 11 amino acids. The germline gives CDR1 GTSNPN, CDR2 SVGIG (reference sequence). CDR3 in amino acids: CAWSVGAAAFF. CDR3 nucleotide sequence: TGTGCCTGGAGTGTAGGGGCGGCTGCTTTCTTT.

Only a few counts were recorded for this clone. The CDR3 loop reads CASSLRQGVGFTYEQYF. CDR3 DNA: TGTGCCAGCAGTTTACGTCAGGGGGTCGGGTTCACCTACGAGCAGTACTTC. This rearrangement joins TRBV27 to TRBJ2-7; 7 nucleotides agree with TRBD1. Germline V gene sequence: CDR1 MNHEY, CDR2 SMNVEV (reference sequence). V was clipped by 2 bases and J by 2 bases; unmatched bases: 12. The CDR3 extends over 17 amino acids.

The chain couples TRBV29-1 to TRBJ2-7, with D unresolved. Germline CDR1 and CDR2: SQVTM and ANQGSEA. The V end lost 2 bases, the J end lost 2 bases, and 10 bases lay between the germline ends. The CDR3 length is 13 residues. CDR3 amino acids: CSVESATPYEQYF. As DNA, the CDR3 is TGCAGCGTTGAAAGTGCTACTCCCTACGAGCAGTACTTC.